Listed here are 23 T cell receptor beta chains from one sample, sequenced in a study of shared clonotypes between healthy human individuals (dated by TCRdb to about 2020). Library preparation used the immunoSEQ multiplex PCR assay. The source is immuneACCESS, and TCRdb retained only in-frame sequences with V and J called. Part of the clones is not carried over; for the studies checked, unresolved V genes explain less than half of this, and the remainder is unexplained. The sample profile shows roughly 1.4 million clones; around 98.5% of them were found once. About 0.35% of the sample goes to the ten largest clones. Sequencing was done on a sample of naive CD4+ T cells sorted from blood. Reading the label with the study, this specimen's cell subset or site is: CD45RA+ positively selected. All receptors come from a man aged 25 to 40 in good health.

The rearrangement links TRBV15 to TRBJ2-2; no definite D call. This CDR3 region has 17 residues. Trimming removed 3 bases from V and 5 bases from J, with 19 bases in between. Per the germline V gene, CDR1 is LNHNV and CDR2 is YYDKDF (reference sequence). The DNA of the CDR3 is TGTGCCACCAGCAGCGGCCGGCCGAGCACTTTTACCGGGGAGCTGTTTTTT. As protein: CATSSGRPSTFTGELFF.

V usage is TRBV5-1 and J usage is TRBJ1-1; D is possibly TRBD1 (6 bases). CDR3 length: 13 amino acids. Germline V gives CDR1 SGHRS, CDR2 YFSETQ. V dropped 2 bases and J dropped 3 bases, with 8 bases sitting between them. CDR3 region: CASSFQGHTEAFF. In nucleotides, the CDR3 is TGCGCCAGCAGCTTCCAGGGGCACACTGAAGCTTTCTTT.

The chain uses TRBV19 and TRBJ2-7; TRBD1 might be the D (8 bases). The V gene lost 6 bases and the J gene lost 6 bases, with 21 bases spanning the gap. This CDR3 comprises 15 residues. The germline V gene encodes CDR1 LNHDA and CDR2 SQIVND (reference sequence). The CDR3 DNA reads TGTGCCAGTAGCCCATGGGGAGCGGGGACAGGCGAGCAGTACTTC. Protein sequence: CASSPWGAGTGEQYF. Complete variable domain (other parts from reference TRBV19 and TRBJ2-7): DGGITQSPKYLFRKEGQNVTLSCEQNLNHDAMYWYRQDPGQGLRLIYYSQIVNDFQKGDIAEGYSVSREKKESFPLTVTSAQKNPTAFYLCASSPWGAGTGEQYFGPGTRLTVT.

The chain uses TRBV5-4 and TRBJ2-7; D possibly corresponds to TRBD2 (5 bases). In germline, CDR1 is SGHNT, CDR2 YYREEE (reference sequence). This CDR3 region has 13 residues. V was cut by 1 base and J by 2 bases, with 7 bases left in between. CDR3 DNA: TGTGCCAGCAGCTTGAACGGGGCCTACGAGCAGTACTTC. It is translated as CASSLNGAYEQYF.

The V and J genes are TRBV5-1 and TRBJ2-1, with 9 bases that match TRBD2. The CDR3 loop spans 16 amino acids. CDR1 is SGHRS, CDR2 YFSETQ, per germline. Trimming at V came to 0 bases and at J to 8 bases, leaving 9 bases not matched to a gene. The CDR3 DNA reads as TGCGCCAGCAGCTTGGTAGGCCTAGCGGGATTTTATGAGCAGTTCTTC. It encodes CASSLVGLAGFYEQFF.

This clone was seen just once. Within the sample, other DNA sequences also encode this same CDR3. Written as DNA, the CDR3 is TGCAGCGTTGGTAATAGCAATCAGCCCCAGCATTTT. Its protein is CSVGNSNQPQHF. This rearrangement joins TRBV29-1 to TRBJ1-5; D gene ambiguous. V was cut by 4 bases and J by 0 bases, with 4 bases left in between. Looked up from germline, CDR1 is SQVTM and CDR2 is ANQGSEA. The CDR3 consists of 12 residues.

The genes are TRBV5-1 and TRBJ1-2, with a possible D match to TRBD1 (6 bases). V was cut by 2 bases and J by 5 bases, with 25 bases left in between. The V gene's germline CDR1 is SGHRS and CDR2 YFSETQ. The length of the CDR3 is 18 residues. CDR3: CASSFLGEFGDTIYGYTF. Written as DNA, the CDR3 is TGCGCCAGCAGCTTCCTCGGGGAATTTGGGGACACTATTTATGGCTACACCTTC. Based on the CDR3 plus reference TRBV5-1 and TRBJ1-2, the full variable domain is KAGVTQTPRYLIKTRGQQVTLSCSPISGHRSVSWYQQTPGQGLQFLFEYFSETQRNKGNFPGRFSGRQFSNSRSEMNVSTLELGDSALYLCASSFLGEFGDTIYGYTFGSGTRLTVV.

This chain connects TRBV28 to TRBJ1-1; no clear D. The CDR3 covers 11 residues. Germline V gene sequence: CDR1 MDHEN, CDR2 SYDVKM. V lost 6 bases and J lost 3, with 5 bases in between. This CDR3 is CASSGYTEAFF. The CDR3 DNA reads TGTGCCAGCAGCGGGTACACTGAAGCTTTCTTT.

V gene TRBV6-1 combines with J gene TRBJ2-1; tentative D call: TRBD2 (6 bases). The CDR3 has 17 residues. Deletions cut 4 bases from V and 4 bases from J, with 20 bases between. Germline V gene lookup returns CDR1 MNHNS and CDR2 SASEGT. The CDR3 here is CASSARDFLNFYNEQFF. CDR3 nucleotides: TGTGCCAGCAGTGCCCGGGACTTCCTCAACTTTTACAATGAGCAGTTCTTC.

The genes are TRBV18 and TRBJ2-5, with D possibly matching TRBD2 (6 bases). This CDR3 is 15 amino acids long. Deletions cut 3 bases from V and 9 bases from J, with 20 bases between. Germline V gene data show CDR1 as KGHSH and CDR2 as LQKENI. The CDR3 DNA reads as TGTGCCAGCTCACCGCCGGGAACCCGGGGGACGGCCCAGTACTTC. Its translation is CASSPPGTRGTAQYF.

The chain employs TRBV7-9 and TRBJ1-2; TRBD1 agrees at 10 bases. Germline CDR1 is SEHNR and CDR2 is FQNEAQ (reference sequence). Trimming at V came to 0 bases and at J to 3 bases, leaving 10 bases not matched to a gene. The length of the CDR3 is 18 residues. The CDR3 DNA reads as TGTGCCAGCAGCTTAGCACAATCAAGACAGGGGGCATACTATGGCTACACCTTC. It specifies CASSLAQSRQGAYYGYTF. The variable domain in full, with the rest retrieved from reference TRBV7-9 and TRBJ1-2, is DTGVSQNPRHKITKRGQNVTFRCDPISEHNRLYWYRQTLGQGPEFLTYFQNEAQLEKSRLLSDRFSAERPKGSFSTLEIQRTEQGDSAMYLCASSLAQSRQGAYYGYTFGSGTRLTVV.

The genes are TRBV9 and TRBJ1-4; the D is unclear. The CDR3 contains 18 residues. Germline CDR1 SGDLS, CDR2 YYNGEE. Trimming cost V 0 bases and J 7 bases, with 22 bases left between them. The CDR3 is CASSVDSAGPSIGEKLFF. CDR3 DNA: TGTGCCAGCAGCGTAGATAGCGCAGGCCCAAGCATAGGTGAAAAACTGTTTTTT.

For the CDR3, the DNA is TGCGCCAGCAGTTACAGGGGAGCTATGAACACTGAAGCTTTCTTT. As protein: CASSYRGAMNTEAFF. The chain carries TRBV4-1 and TRBJ1-1, with 7 bases lining up with TRBD1. CDR3 size: 15 residues. The germline CDR1 and CDR2 sequences are MGHRA and YSYEKL. V lost 6 bases, J lost 0 bases, and 7 bases stayed unmatched.

The rearrangement links TRBV6-5 to TRBJ1-1; 8 bases are a match to TRBD1. V shed 2 bases and J 0 bases; nucleotides not matched to a gene: 5. The CDR3 covers 16 residues. Per the germline V gene, CDR1 is MNHEY and CDR2 is SVGAGI. CDR3 bases: TGTGCCAGCAGTTACACCAGGGGGCACATGAACACTGAAGCTTTCTTT. It codes for CASSYTRGHMNTEAFF.

The J gene is TRBJ2-7, the V gene TRBV5-4; a weak D match, TRBD2 (6 bases). Trimming took 0 bases from V and 9 from J, leaving 19 bases between them. This CDR3 has 15 amino acids. Germline lookup yields CDR1 SGHNT and CDR2 YYREEE (reference sequence). The CDR3 coding sequence is TGTGCCAGCAGCTTGGCCGGGAGACTCAGCGAAGGGCAGTACTTC. This translates into CASSLAGRLSEGQYF.

The chain has TRBV28 and TRBJ2-1; no clear D gene. The ends were cut back, 6 bases at V and 4 bases at J, with 16 bases in the middle. The CDR3 has 15 residues. CDR1 and CDR2 from the germline V gene are MDHEN and SYDVKM. This CDR3 is CASSRDQSQYNEQFF. CDR3 coding DNA: TGTGCCAGCAGCAGAGATCAAAGCCAGTACAATGAGCAGTTCTTC.

The chain has TRBV10-2 and TRBJ2-7, with no clear D. The CDR3 loop spans 13 amino acids. The V end was cut by 7 bases, the J end by 0 bases, with 10 bases between. Looked up from germline, CDR1 is WSHSY and CDR2 is SAAADI. DNA for the CDR3: TGCGCCAGCAATCCGACACCCTCCTACGAGCAGTACTTC. Protein: CASNPTPSYEQYF.

The CDR3 sequence: CASSFRGSETQYF. CDR3 nucleotides: TGTGCCAGCAGCTTCAGGGGGTCAGAGACCCAGTACTTC. This chain links TRBV7-3 with TRBJ2-5; 7 bases align to TRBD1. The CDR3 is made up of 13 amino acids. V dropped 3 bases and J dropped 4; count of bases not matched to a gene: 2. Germline V gene sequence: CDR1 SGHTA, CDR2 FQGTGA. The whole variable domain, remainder taken from reference TRBV7-3 and TRBJ2-5, is GAGVSQTPSNKVTEKGKYVELRCDPISGHTALYWYRQSLGQGPEFLIYFQGTGAADDSGLPNDRFFAVRPEGSVSTLKIQRTERGDSAVYLCASSFRGSETQYFGPGTRLLVL.

The chain employs TRBV29-1 and TRBJ2-4; D possibly uses TRBD1 or TRBD2 (5 bases each). Germline CDR1 reads SQVTM; CDR2 reads ANQGSEA. The CDR3 totals 12 residues. Trimming took 3 bases from V and 7 from J, leaving 10 bases between them. The CDR3 region is CSVESGDNIQYF. The CDR3 bases are TGCAGCGTTGAGTCCGGGGACAACATTCAGTACTTC.

The chain is built from TRBV2 and TRBJ1-5; tentative D call: TRBD1 (5 bases). This CDR3 has 14 residues. Trimming took off 4 bases at V and 1 base at J, with 8 bases between the two ends. Germline CDR1 reads SNHLY; CDR2 reads FYNNEI. The CDR3 reads CASSVTVSNQPQHF. In DNA, the CDR3 is TGTGCCAGCAGTGTGACAGTCAGCAATCAGCCCCAGCATTTT.

This clone has only one observation. This chain links TRBV6-1 with TRBJ2-3, with D hard to call. V dropped 7 bases and J dropped 3 bases, with 8 bases sitting between them. CDR1 and CDR2 (germline): MNHNS, SASEGT. The CDR3 contains 12 residues. Written as DNA, the CDR3 is TGTGCCAGCACCCCCATGACAGATACGCAGTATTTT. This translates into CASTPMTDTQYF.

The chain is built from TRBV29-1 and TRBJ1-1; 7 positions agree with TRBD1. Germline V gene sequence: CDR1 SQVTM, CDR2 ANQGSEA. J lost 0 bases, V lost 5 bases, and 3 bases had no gene match. CDR3 length: 13 residues. Here the CDR3 reads CSVFQGVNTEAFF. The CDR3 nucleotides read TGCAGCGTTTTTCAGGGGGTGAACACTGAAGCTTTCTTT.

The chain combines TRBV5-1 with TRBJ2-3; a weak D match, TRBD2 (7 bases). The V gene lost 3 bases and the J gene lost 1 base, with 15 bases spanning the gap. The CDR3 consists of 16 residues. In germline, CDR1 is SGHRS, CDR2 YFSETQ. CDR3 in DNA: TGCGCCAGCAGCTCAACCAGGGGAGGGGGCACAGATACGCAGTATTTT. Amino acids: CASSSTRGGGTDTQYF.